The entry below gives a single T cell receptor beta chain sequence along with its context. Its antigen is undetermined. The record originates from a study of beta chain features in type 1 diabetes. Findings and caveats of the study: A moderate, significant TCRB CDR3 shortening appeared in type 1 diabetes across four CD4+ subsets.

This CDR3 comprises 14 residues. Trimming took off 4 bases at V and 4 bases at J, with 13 bases between the two ends. From germline, CDR1 is KGHSH and CDR2 LQKENI. The whole isolated RNA underwent reverse transcription, so sequencing captured expressed TCRB transcripts. Profiling relied on immunoSEQ multiplex PCR, and the TCRdb table lists in-frame clones only, not all of them. The sample lists 150,000 to 200,000 clones; almost 65% were seen once. The sequencing input was naive CD4+ T cells from blood. This rearrangement joins TRBV18 to TRBJ1-2; no reliable D call. The TCR comes from a man between 25 and 39 years old with type 1 diabetes. The CDR3 protein is CASSLIKDGYGYTF. The DNA of the CDR3 is TGTGCCAGCTCACTTATAAAGGATGGCTATGGCTACACCTTC.